This T cell receptor (beta chain) was recorded in a study of CD8 T cells in ankylosing spondylitis. Per the germline V gene, CDR1 is LGHNA and CDR2 is YSLEER. The CDR3 is 14 residues long. Deletions cut 0 bases from V and 6 bases from J, with 11 bases between. One entry per CDR3 protein results from TCRdb running MiXCR on the 5' RACE reads. In the table there are about 340,000 distinct CDR3 sequences, around 8% of which are singletons. Study-level points and caveats: Reactive arthritis synovial fluid and blood previously showed some of these motif variants. It appeared that ankylosing spondylitis blood was characterized by a TCR beta motif of under ten highly homologous variants. Researchers report that disease-linked clones proved CD8+ and relatively rare in peripheral blood.

Points on this clonotype: What it binds is not known.

The J gene is TRBJ2-5, the V gene TRBV4-3; D not certain. The clonotype was recovered from a male donor with ankylosing spondylitis. The sample taken for sequencing was blood, either unsorted or a sorted T cell fraction (not recorded which). The CDR3: CASSQDGWDQTQYF. The CDR3 nucleotides read TGCGCCAGCAGCCAAGATGGGTGGGATCAGACCCAGTACTTC.